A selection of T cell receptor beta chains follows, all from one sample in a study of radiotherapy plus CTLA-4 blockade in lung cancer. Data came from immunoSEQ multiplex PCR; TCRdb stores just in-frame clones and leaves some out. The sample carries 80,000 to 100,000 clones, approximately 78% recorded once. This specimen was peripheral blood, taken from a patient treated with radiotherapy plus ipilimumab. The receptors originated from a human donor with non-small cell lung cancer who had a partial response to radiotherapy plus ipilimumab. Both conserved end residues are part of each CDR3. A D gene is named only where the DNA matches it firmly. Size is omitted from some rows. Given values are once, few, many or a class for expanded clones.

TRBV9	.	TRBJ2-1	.	CASSPSGSAWLEQFF	TGTGCCAGCAGCCCCAGCGGGTCCGCTTGGTTGGAGCAGTTCTTC
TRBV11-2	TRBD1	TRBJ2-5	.	CASGQGEETQYF	TGTGCCAGCGGGCAGGGGGAAGAGACCCAGTACTTC
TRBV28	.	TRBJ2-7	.	CASVRNAYEQYF	TGTGCCTCCGTCAGGAACGCCTACGAGCAGTACTTC
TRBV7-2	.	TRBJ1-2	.	CASSSTIYGYTF	TGTGCCAGCAGCTCAACAATCTATGGCTACACCTTC
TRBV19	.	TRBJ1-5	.	CASNRRYGEPQHF	TGTGCCAGTAATCGGCGGTACGGTGAGCCCCAGCATTTT
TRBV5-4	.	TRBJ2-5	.	CASSLRGGRETQYF	TGTGCCAGCAGCTTGAGGGGGGGTAGAGAGACCCAGTACTTC
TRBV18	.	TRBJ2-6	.	CASSPRGQGTSGISGANVLTF	TGCGCCAGCTCACCGAGGGGACAGGGGACTAGCGGAATCTCTGGGGCCAACGTCCTGACTTTC
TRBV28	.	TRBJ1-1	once	CASNTPGKVGTEAFF	TGTGCCAGCAACACTCCGGGGAAGGTGGGCACTGAAGCTTTCTTT
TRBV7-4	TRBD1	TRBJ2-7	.	CASSIWTGGPYEQYF	TGTGCCAGCAGCATTTGGACAGGGGGGCCCTACGAGCAGTACTTC
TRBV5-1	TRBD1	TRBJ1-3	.	CASRGDRHSGNTIYF	TGCGCCAGCAGGGGGGACAGACACTCTGGAAACACCATATATTTT
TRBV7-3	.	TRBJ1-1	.	CASSQDRLSEAFF	TGTGCCAGCAGTCAGGACAGACTATCTGAAGCTTTCTTT
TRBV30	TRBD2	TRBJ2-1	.	CAWSVYITSGKVNEQFF	TGTGCCTGGAGTGTATATATTACTAGCGGGAAAGTCAATGAGCAGTTCTTC
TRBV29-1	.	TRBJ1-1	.	CSVESPPQGLGTEAFF	TGCAGCGTCGAATCTCCCCCACAGGGTTTGGGCACTGAAGCTTTCTTT
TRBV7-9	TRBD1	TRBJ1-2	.	CASSTRTGEKGGYTF	TGTGCCAGCAGCACTCGGACAGGGGAAAAGGGTGGCTACACCTTC
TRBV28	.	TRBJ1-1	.	CASSRISGNTEAFF	TGTGCCAGCAGTAGAATCTCAGGGAACACTGAAGCTTTCTTT
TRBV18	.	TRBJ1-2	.	CASSPYLAEGVGYTF	TGTGCCAGCTCACCATATCTGGCAGAGGGAGTTGGCTACACCTTC
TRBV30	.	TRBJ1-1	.	CAWNVGGYGTEAFF	TGTGCCTGGAATGTGGGGGGATACGGCACTGAAGCTTTCTTT
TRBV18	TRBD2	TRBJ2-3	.	CASSPDLAGADTQYF	TGTGCCAGCTCACCAGACCTAGCGGGAGCAGATACGCAGTATTTT
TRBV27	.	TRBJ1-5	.	CASSSGRGNQPQHF	TGTGCCAGCAGTTCGGGCAGGGGCAATCAGCCCCAGCATTTT
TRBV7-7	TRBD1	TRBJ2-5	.	CASSLKGTGAETQYF	TGTGCCAGCAGCTTAAAAGGGACAGGGGCAGAGACCCAGTACTTC
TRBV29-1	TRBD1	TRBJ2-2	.	CSVTRDRNTGELFF	TGCAGCGTTACCCGGGACAGGAACACCGGGGAGCTGTTTTTT
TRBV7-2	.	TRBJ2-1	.	CASSPLAGSYNEQFF	TGTGCCAGCAGCCCTCTGGCGGGTTCATACAATGAGCAGTTCTTC
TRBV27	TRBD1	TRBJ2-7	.	CASTPSRDSPSEQYF	TGTGCCAGCACGCCGAGCCGGGACAGCCCCTCTGAGCAGTACTTC
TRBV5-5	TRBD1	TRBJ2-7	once	CASSSTGAVYEQYF	TGTGCCAGCAGTTCCACAGGGGCTGTATACGAGCAGTACTTC
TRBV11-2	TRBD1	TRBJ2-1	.	CASSSGQGPITFYNEQFF	TGTGCCAGCAGCTCAGGACAGGGGCCCATCACTTTTTACAATGAGCAGTTCTTC
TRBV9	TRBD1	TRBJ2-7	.	CASSLRDRGYGEQYF	TGTGCCAGCAGCCTCCGGGACAGGGGGTATGGCGAGCAGTACTTC
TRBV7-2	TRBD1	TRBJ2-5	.	CASSLGRQGQETQYF	TGTGCCAGCAGCTTGGGCAGACAGGGTCAAGAGACCCAGTACTTC
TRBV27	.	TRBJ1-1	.	CASTLRRPGGTEAFF	TGTGCCAGCACACTCCGACGGCCGGGGGGGACTGAAGCTTTCTTT
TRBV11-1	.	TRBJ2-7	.	CASSWAGLLHNEQYF	TGTGCCAGCAGCTGGGCGGGACTCCTCCACAACGAGCAGTACTTC
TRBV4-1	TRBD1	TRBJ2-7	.	CASSPGQGGDYEQYF	TGCGCCAGCAGCCCCGGACAGGGGGGAGATTACGAGCAGTACTTC
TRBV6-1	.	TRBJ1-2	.	CASRVQSNYGYTF	TGTGCCAGCAGAGTACAGAGTAACTATGGCTACACCTTC
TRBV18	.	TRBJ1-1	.	CASSPISSGVMNTEAFF	TGTGCCAGCTCACCAATATCGTCAGGGGTCATGAACACTGAAGCTTTCTTT
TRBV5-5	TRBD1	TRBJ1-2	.	CASSTGTGVGYTF	TGTGCCAGCAGTACCGGGACAGGGGTAGGCTACACCTTC
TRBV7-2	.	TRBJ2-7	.	CASSPQPGPFSYEQYF	TGTGCCAGCAGCCCCCAACCGGGTCCCTTCTCGTACGAGCAGTACTTC
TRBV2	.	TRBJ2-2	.	CASSELGSGAGELFF	TGTGCCAGCAGTGAATTGGGGTCGGGGGCCGGGGAGCTGTTTTTT
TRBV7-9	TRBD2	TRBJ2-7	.	CASSLSESISGSSYEQYF	TGTGCCAGCAGCTTAAGCGAGTCGATTAGCGGGAGCTCGTACGAGCAGTACTTC
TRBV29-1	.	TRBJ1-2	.	CSVQGVVGAGYGYTF	TGCAGCGTTCAAGGGGTGGTGGGGGCGGGCTATGGCTACACCTTC
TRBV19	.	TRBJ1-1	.	CASSIDRVTEAFF	TGTGCCAGTAGTATAGATCGGGTCACTGAAGCTTTCTTT
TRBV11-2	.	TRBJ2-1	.	CASSLYLGSSYNEQFF	TGTGCCAGCAGCTTATACCTGGGGAGCTCCTACAATGAGCAGTTCTTC
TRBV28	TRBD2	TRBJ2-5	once	CASSPQGRERETQYF	TGTGCCAGCAGTCCTCAAGGGAGGGAGAGGGAGACCCAGTACTTC
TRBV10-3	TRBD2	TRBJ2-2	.	CAITKTSRGGELFF	TGTGCCATCACCAAGACTAGCCGGGGCGGGGAGCTGTTTTTT
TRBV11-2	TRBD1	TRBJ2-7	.	CASTRTPSQGVEQYF	TGTGCCAGCACCCGGACCCCCTCCCAGGGGGTCGAGCAGTACTTC
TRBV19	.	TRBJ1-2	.	CASSPPRPRNYGYTF	TGTGCCAGTAGCCCGCCTCGACCGCGGAACTATGGCTACACCTTC
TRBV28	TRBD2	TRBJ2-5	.	CASSPRGRLAAGETQYF	TGTGCCAGCAGCCCTCGTGGCAGACTAGCGGCGGGGGAGACCCAGTACTTC
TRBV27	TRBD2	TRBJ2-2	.	CASSTRTSGHTGELFF	TGTGCCAGCAGTACCCGGACTAGCGGACACACCGGGGAGCTGTTTTTT
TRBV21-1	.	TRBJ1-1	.	CASGIQGGTEAFF	TGTGCCAGCGGAATCCAGGGGGGAACTGAAGCTTTCTTT
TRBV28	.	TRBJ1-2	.	CASSLSLEAKYTF	TGTGCCAGCAGTTTAAGCCTCGAAGCTAAGTACACCTTC
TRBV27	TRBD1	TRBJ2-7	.	CASRHPGQFYEQYF	TGTGCCAGCAGGCATCCGGGACAGTTCTACGAGCAGTACTTC
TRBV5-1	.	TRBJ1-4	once	CASSLEASFYEKLFF	TGCGCCAGCAGCTTAGAGGCCAGCTTTTATGAGAAACTGTTTTTT
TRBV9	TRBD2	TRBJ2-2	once	CASSSLTSGAGSGELFF	TGTGCCAGCAGCTCATTGACTAGCGGGGCCGGGTCCGGGGAGCTGTTTTTT
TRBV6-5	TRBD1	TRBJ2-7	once	CASAGQAYEQYF	TGTGCCAGCGCGGGACAGGCCTACGAGCAGTACTTC
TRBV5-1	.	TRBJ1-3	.	CASSVNVGGLGNTIYF	TGCGCCAGCAGCGTCAACGTGGGGGGGCTTGGAAACACCATATATTTT